These T cell receptor beta chains were read from a single sample in a study of shared clonotypes between healthy human individuals. This table comes from immunoSEQ multiplex PCR, and its TCRdb copy is limited to in-frame clones, with some not included. The sample contains approximately 400,000 clones, approximately 96% of which appear only once. Sequenced sample: memory CD8+ T cells sorted from blood. The receptors stem from a man in his thirties or forties in good health. CDR3s include the opening cysteine and the closing phenylalanine or tryptophan. The D gene is left open where the match is weak. Part of the rows lack a size; the others show once, few, many or a class for expanded clones.

NA | TRBJ1-5 | 15 | TRBV4-1 | TRBD1 | CASSPRQGARQPQHF | TGCGCCAGCAGCCCCCGACAGGGGGCTAGGCAGCCCCAGCATTTT
NA | TRBJ2-2 | 19 | TRBV6-4 | TRBD2 | CASSDSPTGLAGGTGELFF | TGTGCCAGCAGTGACTCTCCAACGGGACTAGCGGGAGGGACCGGGGAGCTGTTTTTT
NA | TRBJ1-1 | 14 | TRBV5-1 | NA | CASSLRRGNTEAFF | TGCGCCAGCAGCTTGCGGAGGGGGAACACTGAAGCTTTCTTT
once | TRBJ2-1 | 15 | TRBV9 | TRBD2 | CASSVWLAGPDEQFF | TGTGCCAGCAGCGTATGGCTAGCGGGACCCGATGAGCAGTTCTTC
NA | TRBJ2-3 | 15 | TRBV11-2 | NA | CASSLSWGLSDTQYF | TGTGCCAGCAGCTTATCGTGGGGCCTCTCAGATACGCAGTATTTT
NA | TRBJ2-3 | 17 | TRBV15 | NA | CATSREGRATSTDTQYF | TGTGCCACCAGCAGAGAGGGCAGGGCAACTAGCACAGATACGCAGTATTTT
NA | TRBJ1-2 | 13 | TRBV5-1 | NA | CASSPAQGYGYTF | TGCGCCAGCAGCCCCGCACAGGGCTATGGCTACACCTTC
NA | TRBJ1-2 | 14 | TRBV5-1 | TRBD1 | CASSWGTGGYGYTF | TGCGCCAGCAGCTGGGGGACAGGGGGCTATGGCTACACCTTC
NA | TRBJ2-2 | 15 | TRBV5-1 | TRBD1 | CASSSGQGAHGELFF | TGCGCCAGCAGCTCTGGACAGGGGGCGCACGGGGAGCTGTTTTTT
once | TRBJ2-5 | 13 | TRBV29-1 | NA | CSVGLLYQETQYF | TGCAGCGTTGGACTCTTGTACCAAGAGACCCAGTACTTC
NA | TRBJ2-4 | 16 | TRBV6-5 | NA | CASSYSGTGAKNIQYF | TGTGCCAGCAGTTACTCAGGGACCGGGGCCAAAAACATTCAGTACTTC
NA | TRBJ2-7 | 18 | TRBV4-1 | TRBD2 | CASSRVDPLAGRGYEQYF | TGCGCCAGCAGCCGAGTGGACCCTCTAGCGGGACGAGGCTACGAGCAGTACTTC
NA | TRBJ2-2 | 13 | TRBV18 | NA | CASSPWGTGELFF | TGTGCCAGCTCACCATGGGGCACCGGGGAGCTGTTTTTT
NA | TRBJ2-7 | 13 | TRBV27 | NA | CASSLTRGYEQYF | TGTGCCAGCAGTCTGACCCGTGGGTACGAGCAGTACTTC
NA | TRBJ1-4 | 14 | TRBV5-1 | NA | CASSPSEVGEKLFF | TGCGCCAGCAGCCCATCAGAGGTCGGCGAAAAACTGTTTTTT
NA | TRBJ1-3 | 15 | TRBV15 | NA | CATSRDGRVGNTIYF | TGTGCCACCAGCAGAGATGGTCGTGTGGGGAACACCATATATTTT
NA | TRBJ2-3 | 14 | TRBV10-3 | NA | CAISLTGPADTQYF | TGTGCCATCAGTCTTACGGGGCCCGCAGATACGCAGTATTTT
NA | TRBJ2-3 | 11 | TRBV29-1 | NA | CSVHHPDTQYF | TGCAGCGTTCACCACCCAGATACGCAGTATTTT
NA | TRBJ1-2 | 13 | TRBV28 | NA | CASSLEGGYGYTF | TGTGCCAGCAGTTTGGAGGGGGGCTATGGCTACACCTTC
NA | TRBJ1-4 | 14 | TRBV28 | TRBD1 | CASSLLAGGKKLFF | TGTGCCAGCAGTTTGTTGGCAGGGGGTAAGAAACTGTTTTTT
NA | TRBJ1-1 | 14 | TRBV5-6 | NA | CASSGGPGNTEAFF | TGTGCCAGCAGCGGTGGACCGGGGAACACTGAAGCTTTCTTT
NA | TRBJ2-7 | 11 | TRBV20-1 | TRBD2 | CSASGSDEQYF | TGCAGTGCGAGCGGGAGTGATGAGCAGTACTTC
NA | TRBJ2-1 | 16 | TRBV7-2 | TRBD2 | CASSLAGLAGVDEQFF | TGTGCCAGCAGCTTAGCGGGACTAGCGGGAGTAGATGAGCAGTTCTTC
NA | TRBJ2-7 | 15 | TRBV27 | NA | CARKRYRDMAYEQYF | TGTGCCAGGAAACGCTACCGGGACATGGCCTACGAGCAGTACTTC
NA | TRBJ1-3 | 16 | TRBV6-6 | NA | CASSYSGGFSGNTIYF | TGTGCCAGCAGTTACTCTGGGGGCTTCTCTGGAAACACCATATATTTT
NA | TRBJ1-2 | 16 | TRBV28 | NA | CASRDSRGRIGSGYTF | TGTGCCAGCAGAGACAGTCGGGGGAGGATAGGGTCGGGCTACACCTTC
NA | TRBJ2-7 | 15 | TRBV6-5 | TRBD2 | CASSPTGTIAYEQYF | TGTGCCAGCAGCCCCACCGGGACTATCGCGTACGAGCAGTACTTC
once | TRBJ2-3 | 12 | TRBV2 | NA | CASRGRGDTQYF | TGTGCCAGCAGGGGCCGGGGAGATACGCAGTATTTT
once | TRBJ2-7 | 11 | TRBV6-1 | NA | CASCLAYEQYF | TGTGCCAGCTGCCTAGCCTACGAGCAGTACTTC